This T cell receptor beta chain comes out of a study of CD8+ T cells in alopecia areata. Overall study findings and caveats: In patients, TCRs were shared less clearly than in mice, and HLA may possibly be involved.

Sequencing relied on a cDNA template that was reverse transcribed from extracted RNA. Sequencing used immunoSEQ multiplex PCR; TCRdb keeps in-frame clones, though not all of them. The repertoire has about 150,000 clones, about 60% of them found once; the top ten carry less than 5%. A word on this clone: Its matching antigen is unknown.

The CDR3 contains 14 residues. The junction had 9 bases not matched to a gene; V was cut back by 4 bases and J by 8 bases. The V gene's germline CDR1 is LNHDA and CDR2 SQIVND (reference sequence). PBMCs provided sorted CD4+ and CD8+ T cells. Sequencing was performed on CD4+ T cells sorted from blood. The sequence came from a human donor in good health. The chain joins TRBV19 to TRBJ2-5, with TRBD1 identical over 8 bases. CDR3 sequence reads: CASSTSGQGFTQYF. The DNA of the CDR3 is TGTGCCAGTAGTACCTCTGGACAGGGTTTCACCCAGTACTTC.